What follows are 19 T cell receptor beta chains derived from one specimen sequenced in a study of monozygotic twins with inflammatory bowel disease. With the 5' RACE reads reprocessed, TCRdb shows one record per CDR3 protein and no DNA. The sample's table shows more than 110,000 distinct CDR3 sequences. The sequencing sample was made of blood. These receptors were obtained from a human donor with ulcerative colitis or Crohn's disease, or a healthy co-twin of an affected twin (not recorded which).

The chain has TRBV29-1 and TRBJ2-5. Germline lookup yields CDR1 SQVTM and CDR2 ANQGSEA. The CDR3 sequence is 13 residues long. The CDR3 spells CSVDAKYQETQYF.

The genes are TRBV6-2 or TRBV6-3 and TRBJ1-2. This CDR3 spans 14 amino acids. Germline V gives CDR1 MNHEY, CDR2 SVGEGT. The CDR3 reads CASSYDGTDYGYTF.

The rearrangement links TRBV20-1 to TRBJ1-5; TCRdb calls TRBD1, which cannot be checked without DNA. CDR1 and CDR2 (germline): DFQATT, SNEGSKA (reference sequence). CDR3 size: 19 residues. The CDR3 protein is CSARGLGQGSPIFNQPQHF.

The gene calls are TRBV21-1 and TRBJ2-7. TRBV21-1 is assigned pseudogene status. The CDR3 runs 11 residues. CDR3 loop: CASTWGYEQYF.

The rearrangement joins TRBV28 to TRBJ1-5; TCRdb returns TRBD1, unconfirmable since there is no DNA. The germline CDR1 and CDR2 sequences are MDHEN and SYDVKM. The CDR3 contains 14 residues. The CDR3 sequence is CASRRLRDSKPQHF.

The V and J genes are TRBV7-8 and TRBJ1-5. The CDR3 runs 15 residues. Looked up from germline, CDR1 is SGHVS and CDR2 is FQNEAQ. The CDR3 loop is CASSFGPGGNQPQHF.

The rearrangement joins TRBV7-2 to TRBJ2-3; lacking DNA, the TRBD2 call made by TCRdb goes unchecked. This CDR3 has 15 amino acids. CDR1 is SGHTA and CDR2 is FQGNSA in the germline V gene. The CDR3 spells CASSLGAGVTDTQYF. The whole variable domain, filled in from reference TRBV7-2 and TRBJ2-3, reads GAGVSQSPSNKVTEKGKDVELRCDPISGHTALYWYRQSLGQGLEFLIYFQGNSAPDKSGLPSDRFSAERTGGSVSTLTIQRTQQEDSAVYLCASSLGAGVTDTQYFGPGTRLTVL.

The chain recombines TRBV5-1 with TRBJ2-7; TCRdb returns TRBD1, unconfirmable since there is no DNA. Looked up from germline, CDR1 is SGHRS and CDR2 is YFSETQ. The CDR3 contains 14 residues. The CDR3 loop reads CASRSTGIYYEQYF.

The J gene is TRBJ2-2, the V gene TRBV12-3 or TRBV12-4; the D gene TCRdb calls, TRBD1, cannot be checked with no DNA. The CDR3 contains 16 residues. CDR3 in amino acids: CASSLRGTQNTGELFF.

The J gene is TRBJ2-7, the V gene TRBV6-5. This CDR3 is 16 amino acids long. Germline CDR1 and CDR2: MNHEY and SVGAGI. CDR3 protein: CASSYSNQVPNYEQYF.

The V gene is TRBV5-4, the J gene TRBJ1-4; checking the TCRdb D call of TRBD1 is not possible without DNA. This CDR3 has 14 residues. CDR1 and CDR2 from the germline V gene are SGHNT and YYREEE (reference sequence). The chain's CDR3 is CASSRDREDEKLFF.

The chain recombines TRBV29-1 with TRBJ1-4; with no DNA, the TCRdb D assignment of TRBD1 cannot be verified. CDR1 and CDR2 from the germline V gene are SQVTM and ANQGSEA. This CDR3 contains 15 residues. The CDR3 here is CSVAITGTENEKLFF.

The V call is TRBV5-1, the J call TRBJ2-1; no DNA is available, so the TRBD2 call from TCRdb remains unchecked. Germline values: CDR1 SGHRS, CDR2 YFSETQ. The CDR3 is made up of 14 amino acids. CDR3: CATATSGTINEQFF.

The chain couples TRBV6-1 to TRBJ2-1; TCRdb's D call of TRBD2 is untestable without DNA. Germline CDR1 is MNHNS and CDR2 is SASEGT. The CDR3 contains 14 residues. CDR3 amino acids: CASSLAGLFNEQFF.

This chain links TRBV24-1 with TRBJ2-3; the D gene TCRdb calls, TRBD1, cannot be checked with no DNA. The germline CDR1 and CDR2 sequences are KGHDR and SFDVKD. The CDR3 consists of 15 residues. The CDR3 sequence: CATSDLGRSTDTQYF.

The chain combines TRBV9 with TRBJ1-1; there is no DNA to check the TCRdb D call of TRBD1. Germline V gene sequence: CDR1 SGDLS, CDR2 YYNGEE. This CDR3 comprises 17 residues. The CDR3 region is CASSLLPGTGMNTEAFF.

V gene TRBV29-1 combines with J gene TRBJ2-1; TCRdb's D call of TRBD2 is untestable without DNA. The germline V gene encodes CDR1 SQVTM and CDR2 ANQGSEA. The CDR3 has 14 amino acids. CDR3: CSVEAPREGNEQFF.

The rearrangement uses TRBV5-1 and TRBJ2-1; TCRdb proposes TRBD2, but this gene call is untestable without DNA. In germline, CDR1 is SGHRS, CDR2 YFSETQ. The CDR3 is made up of 18 amino acids. CDR3 protein: CASSANPIGLAGVNEQFF.

This chain joins TRBV28 and TRBJ2-1; the D call from TCRdb, TRBD2, cannot be confirmed without DNA. CDR3 size: 14 residues. Germline assignment: CDR1 MDHEN and CDR2 SYDVKM. This chain's CDR3 is CASLAGVGRNEQFF.